Shown below are 32 T cell receptor beta chains from a single sample sequenced in a study of T cell responses to AZD1222 COVID-19 vaccine. The repertoire was sequenced with immunoSEQ multiplex PCR; TCRdb's copy has only in-frame clones and lacks some. The table has about 140,000 clones, approximately 90% seen once; the top ten hold 1% to 1.5%. The sample consisted of peripheral blood, taken 28 days after the second AZD1222 dose. These receptors all stem from an adult who received the AZD1222 COVID-19 vaccine.

The chain uses TRBV5-5 and TRBJ2-3, with 9 bases that match TRBD1. V was clipped by 0 bases and J by 3 bases; unmatched bases: 2. Germline V CDR1 and CDR2: SGHKS, YYEKEE (reference sequence). The CDR3 is 15 amino acids. This chain's CDR3 is CASSLVGQGTDTQYF. CDR3 DNA sequence: TGTGCCAGCAGCTTGGTGGGACAGGGAACAGATACGCAGTATTTT.

The CDR3 DNA is TGCAGTGCTAGTGGACTACAATACGAGCAGTACTTC. This codes for CSASGLQYEQYF. This rearrangement joins TRBV20-1 to TRBJ2-7; D perhaps matches TRBD2 (6 bases). This CDR3 is 12 amino acids long. The germline V gene has CDR1 DFQATT and CDR2 SNEGSKA (reference sequence). V lost 3 bases, J lost 4 bases, and 10 bases lay in between.

This chain joins TRBV6-4 and TRBJ2-3; D is possibly TRBD1 (6 bases). V was pared by 3 bases and J by 4 bases, with 20 bases between. Germline assignment: CDR1 MRHNA and CDR2 SNTAGT. CDR3 size: 17 residues. Here the CDR3 DNA reads TGTGCCAGCAGTGAAACTCCGGGACACGCCGCACCAGATACGCAGTATTTT. Translating it yields CASSETPGHAAPDTQYF.

V and J are TRBV6-5 and TRBJ2-7; 8 bases agree with TRBD1. This CDR3 comprises 15 residues. Germline assignment: CDR1 MNHEY and CDR2 SVGAGI. The V gene end was trimmed by 6 bases and the J gene end by 1 base; junction bases not matched to a gene: 8. The CDR3 DNA is TGTGCCAGCAGCCCCGTTAACAGGGGGTCCTACGAGCAGTACTTC. Translation: CASSPVNRGSYEQYF.

The chain joins TRBV6-5 to TRBJ1-1, with 7 bases aligning to TRBD1. Per the germline V gene, CDR1 is MNHEY and CDR2 is SVGAGI. The V gene end was trimmed by 8 bases and the J gene end by 3 bases; junction bases not matched to a gene: 6. The CDR3 sequence is 13 residues long. The CDR3 here is CASETGTYTEAFF. DNA of the CDR3: TGTGCCAGCGAGACAGGGACTTACACTGAAGCTTTCTTT.

This chain joins TRBV4-1 and TRBJ2-3; the match to TRBD2 covers 13 bases. In germline, CDR1 is MGHRA, CDR2 YSYEKL. The CDR3 covers 16 residues. With 5 bases clipped from V and 11 bases from J, the junction kept 13 bases outside the gene matches. This chain's CDR3 is CASSDSTLAGGSGQYF. The CDR3 bases are TGCGCCAGCAGCGATAGCACACTAGCGGGAGGGAGTGGGCAGTATTTT.

The V call is TRBV3-1 (or the pseudogene TRBV3-2), the J call TRBJ1-2; 10 bases are shared with TRBD1. Germline V gene data show CDR1 as LGHDT and CDR2 as YNNKEL (reference sequence). Losses at the gene ends were 6 bases for V and 5 bases for J; bases not matched to a gene: 3. This CDR3 comprises 13 residues. The CDR3, as DNA: TGTGCCAGCAGGGGACAGGGGAATTATGGCTACACCTTC. Its protein is CASRGQGNYGYTF.

This clone was seen once. The rearrangement uses TRBV2 and TRBJ2-1; 11 bases fit TRBD2. J gave up 5 bases and V 5 bases, and 11 bases lay outside the gene matches. The CDR3 is made up of 17 amino acids. The germline V gene encodes CDR1 SNHLY and CDR2 FYNNEI. In nucleotides, the CDR3 is TGTGCCAGCAGTTTCCACCCGACTAGCGGGGCGGACAATGAGCAGTTCTTC. Its protein product is CASSFHPTSGADNEQFF. Based on the CDR3 plus reference TRBV2 and TRBJ2-1, the full variable domain is EPEVTQTPSHQVTQMGQEVILRCVPISNHLYFYWYRQILGQKVEFLVSFYNNEISEKSEIFDDQFSVERPDGSNFTLKIRSTKLEDSAMYFCASSFHPTSGADNEQFFGPGTRLTVL.

The chain links TRBV11-2 to TRBJ1-6; 7 bases are a match to TRBD1. Germline lookup yields CDR1 SGHAT and CDR2 FQNNGV. This CDR3 has 18 residues. After removal of 4 bases from V and 5 bases from J, the junction contained 14 bases not matched to a gene. CDR3 in DNA: TGTGCCAGCAGCTCGACAGGGATAGGGAGGATACATAATTCACCCCTCCACTTT. Translating gives CASSSTGIGRIHNSPLHF. The whole variable domain, remainder taken from reference TRBV11-2 and TRBJ1-6, is EAGVAQSPRYKIIEKRQSVAFWCNPISGHATLYWYQQILGQGPKLLIQFQNNGVVDDSQLPKDRFSAERLKGVDSTLKIQPAKLEDSAVYLCASSSTGIGRIHNSPLHFGNGTRLTVT.

This chain uses TRBV7-9 with TRBJ1-3; 12 nucleotides align to TRBD1. V shed 1 base and J 3 bases; nucleotides not matched to a gene: 10. The CDR3 has 19 residues. Germline CDR1 is SEHNR and CDR2 is FQNEAQ (reference sequence). The CDR3, as DNA: TGTGCCAGCAGCTTAGTAGGGGGACAGGGGGCCTTCGGTGGAAACACCATATATTTT. This translates into CASSLVGGQGAFGGNTIYF. Full variable domain (missing parts from reference TRBV7-9 and TRBJ1-3): DTGVSQNPRHKITKRGQNVTFRCDPISEHNRLYWYRQTLGQGPEFLTYFQNEAQLEKSRLLSDRFSAERPKGSFSTLEIQRTEQGDSAMYLCASSLVGGQGAFGGNTIYFGEGSWLTVV.

The gene calls are TRBV28 and TRBJ1-1; 9 bases match TRBD1. This CDR3 comprises 13 residues. The ends lost 8 bases at V and 1 base at J; junction bases unmatched: 2. Germline lookup yields CDR1 MDHEN and CDR2 SYDVKM. The chain's CDR3 is CASRGQGNTEAFF. The CDR3 DNA reads TGTGCCAGCCGGGGACAGGGGAACACTGAAGCTTTCTTT.

The chain joins TRBV11-2 to TRBJ2-7; tentatively, D is TRBD2 (5 bases). The CDR3 is 16 amino acids. Trimming took 1 base from V and 0 from J, leaving 13 bases between them. CDR1 and CDR2 from the germline V gene are SGHAT and FQNNGV. CDR3: CASSLGVTGFSYEQYF. The CDR3 DNA reads TGTGCCAGCAGCTTAGGGGTAACGGGGTTCTCCTACGAGCAGTACTTC. Combining the CDR3 with reference TRBV11-2 and TRBJ2-7 gives the whole variable domain EAGVAQSPRYKIIEKRQSVAFWCNPISGHATLYWYQQILGQGPKLLIQFQNNGVVDDSQLPKDRFSAERLKGVDSTLKIQPAKLEDSAVYLCASSLGVTGFSYEQYFGPGTRLTVT.

The V call is TRBV6-5, the J call TRBJ2-1; TRBD2 agrees at 8 bases. The CDR3 loop spans 12 amino acids. Trimming cost V 4 bases and J 12 bases; bases outside gene matches: 5. Germline lookup yields CDR1 MNHEY and CDR2 SVGAGI. DNA of the CDR3: TGTGCCAGCAGTTCCACTAGCGGAAGGCAGTTCTTC. Translation: CASSSTSGRQFF.

The chain combines TRBV27 with TRBJ1-1; weak D call: TRBD1 (5 bases). V was shortened by 3 bases and J by 4 bases, with 27 bases between the two germline ends. CDR3 length: 19 residues. Germline CDR1 and CDR2: MNHEY and SMNVEV (reference sequence). This CDR3 is CASSFRYPGQGKPITEAFF. DNA of the CDR3: TGTGCCAGCAGTTTCCGGTATCCAGGGCAGGGAAAGCCGATCACTGAAGCTTTCTTT.

The gene calls are TRBV2 and TRBJ1-4, with TRBD1 as a possible D gene (5 bases). CDR1 and CDR2 from the germline V gene are SNHLY and FYNNEI. CDR3 length equals 14 residues. V was cut by 5 bases and J by 6 bases, with 13 bases left in between. The DNA for the CDR3 is TGTGCCAGCAGTCCAGGGTATAGTGATGAAAAACTGTTTTTT. Its protein product is CASSPGYSDEKLFF.

The J gene is TRBJ2-2, the V gene TRBV10-1; 10 bases fit TRBD1. The CDR3 length is 15 residues. V shed 3 bases, J shed 9 bases, and the junction held 7 bases outside the gene matches. CDR1 is WNHNN and CDR2 is SYGVQD in the germline V gene (reference sequence). CDR3 sequence reads: CASSDYRDRGRELFF. CDR3 in DNA: TGCGCCAGCAGTGACTACCGGGACAGGGGACGGGAGCTGTTTTTT.

The V and J genes are TRBV5-1 and TRBJ2-7, with D unresolved. Germline V gene lookup returns CDR1 SGHRS and CDR2 YFSETQ. The CDR3 runs 15 residues. The V gene lost 0 bases and the J gene lost 0 bases, with 10 bases spanning the gap. CDR3: CASSLAADSSYEQYF. In DNA form, the CDR3 reads TGCGCCAGCAGCTTGGCGGCAGACTCCTCCTACGAGCAGTACTTC. Drawing the rest from reference TRBV5-1 and TRBJ2-7, the complete variable domain is KAGVTQTPRYLIKTRGQQVTLSCSPISGHRSVSWYQQTPGQGLQFLFEYFSETQRNKGNFPGRFSGRQFSNSRSEMNVSTLELGDSALYLCASSLAADSSYEQYFGPGTRLTVT.

The gene calls are TRBV27 and TRBJ2-7, with D unresolved. The CDR3 runs to 16 residues. Trimming shortened V by 2 bases and J by 1 base, and 15 bases separated the two germline ends. Germline V lookup: CDR1 MNHEY, CDR2 SMNVEV (reference sequence). CDR3 sequence: CASSLVGRSLSYEQYF. The DNA of the CDR3 is TGTGCCAGCAGTTTAGTAGGACGATCCCTGTCCTACGAGCAGTACTTC.

The chain carries TRBV4-1 and TRBJ2-7; TRBD2 matches at 7 bases. J was trimmed by 1 base and V by 0 bases; bases with no gene match: 6. CDR1 is MGHRA, CDR2 YSYEKL, per germline. The CDR3 sequence is 16 residues long. For the CDR3, the DNA is TGCGCCAGCAGCCAAGAAGGGAGGGGCTCGTCCTACGAGCAGTACTTC. This gives the protein CASSQEGRGSSYEQYF.

This rearrangement joins TRBV7-6 to TRBJ1-4; D is unclear. CDR1 is SGHVS, CDR2 FNYEAQ, per germline. The CDR3 length is 14 residues. Trimming cost V 4 bases and J 6 bases, with 12 bases left between them. The CDR3 nucleotides read TGTGCCAGCAGCTCAGAGGGCGATTATGAAAAACTGTTTTTT. The encoded protein is CASSSEGDYEKLFF.

J is TRBJ2-1 and V is TRBV28; D unresolved. The ends were cut back, 1 base at V and 9 bases at J, with 13 bases in the middle. From germline, CDR1 is MDHEN and CDR2 SYDVKM. The CDR3 spans 14 residues. CDR3: CASSLLLDRSEQFF. CDR3 in DNA: TGTGCCAGCAGTTTATTATTAGATCGGAGTGAGCAGTTCTTC.

The gene calls are TRBV6-6 and TRBJ2-7; D may be TRBD2 (6 bases). The CDR3 contains 14 residues. From germline, CDR1 is MNHNY and CDR2 SVGAGI (reference sequence). Deletions cut 0 bases from V and 3 bases from J, with 9 bases between. This CDR3 is CASSYSAGSYEQYF. The CDR3 DNA follows: TGTGCCAGCAGTTACTCGGCGGGGAGCTACGAGCAGTACTTC.

The chain has TRBV9 and TRBJ2-1, with TRBD1 matching 12 bases. V was pared by 3 bases and J by 7 bases, with 5 bases of the junction left unmatched. The CDR3 contains 15 residues. Germline V CDR1 and CDR2: SGDLS, YYNGEE. CDR3 region: CASSAGQGAKNEQFF. The CDR3 DNA reads as TGTGCCAGCAGCGCGGGACAGGGGGCGAAGAATGAGCAGTTCTTC.

Notes on this clone: Additional DNA sequences in this sample encode the identical CDR3. J is TRBJ1-2 and V is TRBV20-1; D gene ambiguous. CDR1 is DFQATT, CDR2 SNEGSKA, per germline (reference sequence). V dropped 3 bases and J dropped 6 bases, with 8 bases sitting between them. The CDR3 totals 11 residues. CDR3 coding DNA: TGCAGTGCTAGTAAGGGCCATGGCTACACCTTC. Residues: CSASKGHGYTF.

The rearrangement uses TRBV7-2 and TRBJ1-2; TRBD1 matches 8 bases. This CDR3 spans 14 amino acids. Germline V gene lookup returns CDR1 SGHTA and CDR2 FQGNSA. Losses at the gene ends were 6 bases for V and 5 bases for J; bases not matched to a gene: 8. The DNA for the CDR3 is TGTGCCAGCAGACCAGGACAGGGATGGTATGGCTACACCTTC. Translating it yields CASRPGQGWYGYTF.

This chain connects TRBV7-9 to TRBJ2-6; the D gene could be TRBD1 or TRBD2 (5 bases each). The CDR3 is 17 residues long. The germline CDR1 and CDR2 sequences are SEHNR and FQNEAQ (reference sequence). V dropped 0 bases and J dropped 0 bases, with 9 bases sitting between them. The CDR3 region is CASSLALGTSGANVLTF. The DNA for the CDR3 is TGTGCCAGCAGCTTAGCGCTTGGGACCTCTGGGGCCAACGTCCTGACTTTC.

This sequence joins TRBV27 and TRBJ1-2, with D perhaps TRBD1 (6 bases). Trimming pared 8 bases from V and 8 bases from J, leaving 18 bases between. CDR1 is MNHEY and CDR2 is SMNVEV in the germline V gene (reference sequence). This CDR3 is built from 13 residues. The CDR3 DNA is TGTGCCAGCGGCTGGGGGCGGGTTGGGGGCTACACCTTC. This encodes CASGWGRVGGYTF.

This chain connects TRBV3-1 (or the pseudogene TRBV3-2) to TRBJ1-4, with no clear D. This CDR3 is 14 amino acids long. Germline CDR1 reads LGHDT; CDR2 reads YNNKEL (reference sequence). Trimming removed 2 bases from V and 6 bases from J, with 10 bases in between. CDR3 loop: CASSQRLRDEKLFF. CDR3 coding DNA: TGTGCCAGCAGCCAACGCTTAAGGGATGAAAAACTGTTTTTT.

V and J are TRBV12-3 or TRBV12-4 and TRBJ2-2; no clear D. This CDR3 is 13 amino acids long. V was pared by 5 bases and J by 6 bases, with 10 bases between. The CDR3 sequence: CASSHQNSGELFF. CDR3 nucleotide sequence: TGTGCCAGCAGTCATCAAAACTCCGGGGAGCTGTTTTTT.

The chain uses TRBV27 and TRBJ1-2, with D possibly matching TRBD1 (6 bases). The V and J ends lost 5 bases and 3 bases respectively, with 19 bases between them. This CDR3 is built from 16 residues. Looked up from germline, CDR1 is MNHEY and CDR2 is SMNVEV (reference sequence). This chain's CDR3 is CASSPAAGGGHYGYTF. The CDR3 nucleotides are TGTGCCAGCAGTCCAGCCGCCGGAGGGGGACACTATGGCTACACCTTC.

This CDR3 is CASSGPQHF. The CDR3 DNA sequence: TGCGCCAGCAGCGGGCCCCAGCATTTT. The chain links TRBV5-1 to TRBJ1-5, with D unresolved. This CDR3 is 9 amino acids long. Per the germline V gene, CDR1 is SGHRS and CDR2 is YFSETQ. V lost 4 bases and J 9 bases, leaving 2 bases between the germline ends. The entire variable domain, with the rest obtained from reference TRBV5-1 and TRBJ1-5, is as follows: KAGVTQTPRYLIKTRGQQVTLSCSPISGHRSVSWYQQTPGQGLQFLFEYFSETQRNKGNFPGRFSGRQFSNSRSEMNVSTLELGDSALYLCASSGPQHFGDGTRLSIL.

The chain couples TRBV14 to TRBJ1-1; 8 nucleotides match TRBD1. J was trimmed by 11 bases and V by 1 base; bases with no gene match: 6. Germline V gene sequence: CDR1 SGHDN, CDR2 FVKESK. CDR3 size: 13 residues. The CDR3 DNA reads as TGTGCCAGCAGCCAAGGGGGACAGGCACGGGCTTTCTTT. Amino acid sequence: CASSQGGQARAFF. The entire variable domain, with the rest obtained from reference TRBV14 and TRBJ1-1, is as follows: EAGVTQFPSHSVIEKGQTVTLRCDPISGHDNLYWYRRVMGKEIKFLLHFVKESKQDESGMPNNRFLAERTGGTYSTLKVQPAELEDSGVYFCASSQGGQARAFFGQGTRLTVV.